This T cell receptor beta chain was profiled in a study of blood T cell repertoires in COVID-19. Study in general: Sites across the United States, Italy and Spain contributed samples from acute and convalescent COVID-19.

Authors' methods: How many nucleated cells were present was estimated from reference gene primer amplification. Sequencing used immunoSEQ multiplex PCR; TCRdb keeps in-frame clones, though not all of them. The DNA gave D and trimming, while V, J and clone size come from that table. The table lists 75,000 to 85,000 clones, around 90% of them singletons. Trimming cost V 0 bases and J 2 bases, with 12 bases left between them. The V gene's germline CDR1 is SGHRS and CDR2 YFSETQ. This CDR3 contains 15 residues. The receptor's source is a man in his fifties with active COVID-19. The sample taken for sequencing was peripheral blood. The chain uses TRBV5-1 and TRBJ2-7; TRBD2 is a possible D gene (6 bases). Here the CDR3 DNA reads TGCGCCAGCAGCTTGGTAGAGGGAGGTACCTACGAGCAGTACTTC. It is translated as CASSLVEGGTYEQYF.